What follows are 16 T cell receptor beta chains derived from one specimen sequenced in a study of shared clonotypes between healthy human individuals. The method was immunoSEQ multiplex PCR; TCRdb's version includes in-frame clones alone and lacks a portion of them. This sample yields under 1,100,000 clones, of which 70% to 80% are seen a single time; about 1.5% belongs to the top ten. Input material: memory CD4+ T cells sorted from blood. Indicated subset: CD45RA-negative fraction. The source is a man aged 18 to 29 in good health.

The chain has TRBV5-4 and TRBJ2-7; TRBD1 is a possible D gene (7 bases). The CDR3 runs 16 residues. Germline values: CDR1 SGHNT, CDR2 YYREEE (reference sequence). V was cut by 1 base and J by 3 bases, with 17 bases left in between. The CDR3 bases are TGTGCCAGCAGCTTGACAGGGGAGGTGGGCGGCTACGAGCAGTACTTC. Its protein is CASSLTGEVGGYEQYF.

The J gene is TRBJ2-7, the V gene TRBV7-2; 12 positions match TRBD2. The CDR3 length is 18 residues. Germline V gene sequence: CDR1 SGHTA, CDR2 FQGNSA. Unmatched junction bases numbered 14, after V lost 2 bases and J lost 6 bases. The CDR3 here is CASSLKLVTSGSLGEQYF. The DNA of the CDR3 is TGTGCCAGCAGCTTAAAGCTCGTGACTAGCGGGAGTCTGGGCGAGCAGTACTTC.

Concerning this clone: The junction does not match germline at one end; this may be a read error. This sequence joins TRBV10-1 and TRBJ2-1; D possibly matches TRBD1 or TRBD2 (6 bases each). The CDR3 runs to 14 residues. CDR1 is WNHNN and CDR2 is SYGVQD in the germline V gene (reference sequence). DNA of the CDR3: TGCGCCAGCAGTGTCGGGAGAAGGGACAATGGGCAGTTCTTC. Its translation: CASSVGRRDNGQFF.

This sequence joins TRBV4-3 and TRBJ1-2, with 7 bases that match TRBD1. Germline V gene data show CDR1 as LGHNA and CDR2 as YSLEER. J gave up 1 base and V 5 bases, and 7 bases lay outside the gene matches. The CDR3 contains 15 residues. The CDR3 sequence: CASSGHRGINYGYTF. DNA of the CDR3: TGCGCCAGCAGCGGCCACAGGGGCATTAACTATGGCTACACCTTC.

In regard to this clone: The sample has other DNA sequences that encode this CDR3 too. This chain links TRBV18 with TRBJ1-2; 9 positions agree with TRBD1. The length of the CDR3 is 14 residues. Germline V gene lookup returns CDR1 KGHSH and CDR2 LQKENI. V trimming: 3 bases; J trimming: 5 bases; junction bases outside the gene matches: 4. CDR3 loop: CASSPPGQGYGYTF. The DNA of the CDR3 is TGTGCCAGCTCACCTCCGGGACAGGGTTATGGCTACACCTTC. Drawing the rest from reference TRBV18 and TRBJ1-2, the complete variable domain is NAGVMQNPRHLVRRRGQEARLRCSPMKGHSHVYWYRQLPEEGLKFMVYLQKENIIDESGMPKERFSAEFPKEGPSILRIQQVVRGDSAAYFCASSPPGQGYGYTFGSGTRLTVV.

V usage is TRBV5-1 and J usage is TRBJ2-2, with D perhaps TRBD1 (5 bases). The CDR3 contains 15 residues. V gave up 0 bases and J gave up 6 bases, with 12 bases separating them. CDR1 and CDR2 (germline): SGHRS, YFSETQ. CDR3 in DNA: TGCGCCAGCAGCTTGGTCCAGGGAACACCCGGGGAGCTGTTTTTT. Amino acids: CASSLVQGTPGELFF.

The chain carries TRBV7-2 and TRBJ1-5, with 11 bases that match TRBD1. Looked up from germline, CDR1 is SGHTA and CDR2 is FQGNSA. With 5 bases clipped from V and 1 base from J, the junction kept 10 bases outside the gene matches. The CDR3 length is 18 residues. CDR3 nucleotide sequence: TGTGCCAGCAGCACCGGGACAGGGGGTCTTCGAAGCAATCAGCCCCAGCATTTT. Protein sequence: CASSTGTGGLRSNQPQHF.

The V gene is TRBV19, the J gene TRBJ2-5, with D perhaps assigned TRBD1 or TRBD2 (5 bases each). Germline assignment: CDR1 LNHDA and CDR2 SQIVND (reference sequence). CDR3 size: 15 residues. Trimming pared 5 bases from V and 4 bases from J, leaving 17 bases between. CDR3 residues: CASSFGPYGGETQYF. CDR3 sequence (DNA): TGTGCCAGTAGTTTCGGGCCCTATGGGGGAGAGACCCAGTACTTC.

The rearrangement joins TRBV5-5 to TRBJ2-7; possible D gene TRBD1, 5 bases. CDR3 length equals 13 residues. Germline CDR1 and CDR2: SGHKS and YYEKEE (reference sequence). The germline V and J ends were trimmed by 4 bases and 6 bases, with 14 bases remaining between them. The CDR3 here is CASSPSDRTEQYF. CDR3 nucleotide sequence: TGTGCCAGCAGCCCATCCGACAGAACCGAGCAGTACTTC.

Details on this clone: Other DNA sequences in this specimen translate into the identical CDR3. The V call is TRBV2, the J call TRBJ2-6; unclear D gene. Trimming took off 7 bases at V and 4 bases at J, with 8 bases between the two ends. CDR3 length equals 13 residues. Germline loops: CDR1 SNHLY, CDR2 FYNNEI. The CDR3 coding sequence is TGTGCCAGCACCCCATCCGGGGCCAACGTCCTGACTTTC. Its protein is CASTPSGANVLTF.

This clone occurred a few times. Other DNA sequences in this sample translate to the same CDR3. The chain links TRBV2 to TRBJ1-1; TRBD1 is a possible D gene (6 bases). From germline, CDR1 is SNHLY and CDR2 FYNNEI. The V and J ends lost 2 bases and 1 base respectively, with 8 bases between them. CDR3 length equals 14 residues. CDR3 DNA: TGTGCCAGCAGTGAACAGGGGTCGAACACTGAAGCTTTCTTT. This gives the protein CASSEQGSNTEAFF.

This sequence joins TRBV18 and TRBJ2-3, with 10 bases aligning to TRBD2. Trimming at V came to 3 bases and at J to 1 base, leaving 1 base not matched to a gene. CDR3 length: 15 residues. Germline assignment: CDR1 KGHSH and CDR2 LQKENI. CDR3 coding DNA: TGTGCCAGCTCACCGGGGACTAGCGGCACAGATACGCAGTATTTT. Protein sequence: CASSPGTSGTDTQYF.

The gene calls are TRBV29-1 and TRBJ2-1, with 11 nucleotides matching TRBD1. V shed 6 bases, J shed 8 bases, and the junction held 0 bases outside the gene matches. Looked up from germline, CDR1 is SQVTM and CDR2 is ANQGSEA. CDR3 length: 11 amino acids. The CDR3, as DNA: TGCAGCGTGGACAGGGGGCATGAGCAGTTCTTC. Its translation: CSVDRGHEQFF.

The J gene is TRBJ1-2, the V gene TRBV6-5; 7 bases agree with TRBD1. The ends lost 3 bases at V and 4 bases at J; junction bases unmatched: 5. The germline V gene encodes CDR1 MNHEY and CDR2 SVGAGI. This CDR3 region has 14 residues. For the CDR3, the DNA is TGTGCCAGCAGTTATCGGGACAGCGGCTATGGCTACACCTTC. Translating it yields CASSYRDSGYGYTF.

The sample holds a few counts of this clone. The chain joins TRBV10-3 to TRBJ1-2; 10 bases align to TRBD1. CDR1 and CDR2 (germline): ENHRY, SYGVKD. J lost 9 bases, V lost 7 bases, and 5 bases had no gene match. The CDR3 is made up of 12 amino acids. CDR3 coding DNA: TGTGCCATCACGGGGACAGGGGATAGCTACACCTTC. Protein: CAITGTGDSYTF.

V is TRBV6-6 and J is TRBJ2-7; D is possibly TRBD2 (5 bases). V lost 6 bases and J lost 0, with 18 bases in between. The CDR3 sequence is 16 residues long. Germline assignment: CDR1 MNHNY and CDR2 SVGAGI (reference sequence). The chain's CDR3 is CASRSPGSGPSYEQYF. The CDR3, as DNA: TGTGCCAGCAGATCCCCGGGCAGCGGACCCTCCTACGAGCAGTACTTC.